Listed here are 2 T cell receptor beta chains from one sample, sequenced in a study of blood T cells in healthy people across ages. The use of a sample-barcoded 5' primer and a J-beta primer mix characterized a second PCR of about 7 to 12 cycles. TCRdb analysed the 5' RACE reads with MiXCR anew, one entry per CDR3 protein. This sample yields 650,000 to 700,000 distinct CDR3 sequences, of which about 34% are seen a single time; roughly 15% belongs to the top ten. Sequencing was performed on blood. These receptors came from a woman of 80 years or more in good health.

DNA for the CDR3: TGTGCCAGCAGTGAGAGGGGGTCGGACACTGAAGCTTTCTTT. Amino acid sequence: CASSERGSDTEAFF. J is TRBJ1-1 and V is TRBV2; D is possibly TRBD1 (6 bases). With 3 bases removed from V and 3 bases from J, the gap between germline ends came to 11 bases. The germline gives CDR1 SNHLY, CDR2 FYNNEI. The CDR3 loop spans 14 amino acids. Filled out from reference TRBV2 and TRBJ1-1, the complete variable domain reads EPEVTQTPSHQVTQMGQEVILRCVPISNHLYFYWYRQILGQKVEFLVSFYNNEISEKSEIFDDQFSVERPDGSNFTLKIRSTKLEDSAMYFCASSERGSDTEAFFGQGTRLTVV.

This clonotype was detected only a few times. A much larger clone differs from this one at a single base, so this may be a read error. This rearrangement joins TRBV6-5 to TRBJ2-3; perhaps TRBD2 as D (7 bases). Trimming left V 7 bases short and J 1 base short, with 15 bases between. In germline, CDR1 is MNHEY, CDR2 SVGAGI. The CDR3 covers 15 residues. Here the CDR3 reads CASNSSGGGTDTQYF. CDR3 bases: TGTGCCAGCAATTCATCGGGGGGCGGCACAGATACGCAGTATTTT.